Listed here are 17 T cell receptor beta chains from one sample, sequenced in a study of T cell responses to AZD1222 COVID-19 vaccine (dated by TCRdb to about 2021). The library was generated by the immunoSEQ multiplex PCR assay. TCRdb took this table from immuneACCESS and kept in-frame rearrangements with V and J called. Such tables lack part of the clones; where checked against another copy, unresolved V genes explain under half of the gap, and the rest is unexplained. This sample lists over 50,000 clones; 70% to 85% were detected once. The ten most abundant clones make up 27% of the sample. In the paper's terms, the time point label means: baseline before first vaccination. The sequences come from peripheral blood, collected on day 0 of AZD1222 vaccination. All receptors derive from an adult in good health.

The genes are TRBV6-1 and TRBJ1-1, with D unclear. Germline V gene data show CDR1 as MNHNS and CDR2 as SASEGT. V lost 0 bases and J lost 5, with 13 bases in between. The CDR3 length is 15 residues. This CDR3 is CASSEALEGRTEAFF. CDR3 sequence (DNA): TGTGCCAGCAGTGAAGCCCTGGAGGGAAGGACTGAAGCTTTCTTT.

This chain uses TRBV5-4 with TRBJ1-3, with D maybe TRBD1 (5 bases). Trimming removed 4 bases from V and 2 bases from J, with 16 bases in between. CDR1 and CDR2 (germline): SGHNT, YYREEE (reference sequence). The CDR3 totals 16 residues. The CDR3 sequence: CASSLARGQPGNTIYF. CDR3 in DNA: TGTGCCAGCAGCCTAGCCCGGGGCCAGCCTGGAAACACCATATATTTT.

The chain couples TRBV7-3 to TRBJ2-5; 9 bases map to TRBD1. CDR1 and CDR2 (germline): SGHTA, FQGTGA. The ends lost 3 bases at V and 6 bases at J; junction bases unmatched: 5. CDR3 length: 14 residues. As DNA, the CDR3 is TGTGCCAGCAGCTTCACAGGGGGCAGAAAGACCCAGTACTTC. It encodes CASSFTGGRKTQYF.

The CDR3 nucleotides read TGTGCCAGCAGCTTAGCTTGGGACAGGGGGCGCGTGGTCAATGAGCAGTTCTTC. This sequence encodes CASSLAWDRGRVVNEQFF. V gene TRBV7-2 combines with J gene TRBJ2-1, with TRBD1 matching 12 bases. Germline CDR1 SGHTA, CDR2 FQGNSA. The CDR3 sequence is 18 residues long. Trimming removed 0 bases from V and 6 bases from J; junction bases left unmatched: 9. Full variable domain (outside the CDR3, taken from reference TRBV7-2 and TRBJ2-1): GAGVSQSPSNKVTEKGKDVELRCDPISGHTALYWYRQSLGQGLEFLIYFQGNSAPDKSGLPSDRFSAERTGGSVSTLTIQRTQQEDSAVYLCASSLAWDRGRVVNEQFFGPGTRLTVL.

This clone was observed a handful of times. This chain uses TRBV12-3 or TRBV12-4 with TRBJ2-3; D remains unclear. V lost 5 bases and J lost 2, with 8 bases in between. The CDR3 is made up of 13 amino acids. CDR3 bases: TGTGCCAGCAGTCTACACAACACAGATACGCAGTATTTT. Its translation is CASSLHNTDTQYF.

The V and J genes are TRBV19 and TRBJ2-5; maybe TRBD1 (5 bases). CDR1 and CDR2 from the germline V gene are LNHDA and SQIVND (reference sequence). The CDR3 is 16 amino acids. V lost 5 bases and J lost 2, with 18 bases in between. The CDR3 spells CASSSNGAGLQETQYF. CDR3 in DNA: TGTGCCAGTAGTTCTAATGGGGCAGGCCTACAAGAGACCCAGTACTTC.

In DNA, the CDR3 is TGTGCCTGGTGCCTCGAGGACTACTCCTACAATGAGCAGTTCTTC. Protein product: CAWCLEDYSYNEQFF. This chain uses TRBV30 with TRBJ2-1, with TRBD2 as a possible D gene (6 bases). The V end was cut by 5 bases, the J end by 0 bases, with 14 bases between. The germline gives CDR1 GTSNPN, CDR2 SVGIG (reference sequence). This CDR3 spans 15 amino acids.

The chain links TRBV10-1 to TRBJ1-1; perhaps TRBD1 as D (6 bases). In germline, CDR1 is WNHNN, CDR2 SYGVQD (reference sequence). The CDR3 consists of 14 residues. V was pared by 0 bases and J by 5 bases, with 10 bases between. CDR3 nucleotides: TGCGCCAGCAGTGAGTCGGCAGGGGTTACTGAAGCTTTCTTT. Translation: CASSESAGVTEAFF.

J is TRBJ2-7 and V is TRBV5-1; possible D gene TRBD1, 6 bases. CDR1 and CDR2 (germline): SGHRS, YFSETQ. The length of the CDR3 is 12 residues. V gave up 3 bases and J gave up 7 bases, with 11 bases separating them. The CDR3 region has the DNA TGCGCCAGCAGCTCACAGGGTTTGGAGCAGTACTTC. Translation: CASSSQGLEQYF.

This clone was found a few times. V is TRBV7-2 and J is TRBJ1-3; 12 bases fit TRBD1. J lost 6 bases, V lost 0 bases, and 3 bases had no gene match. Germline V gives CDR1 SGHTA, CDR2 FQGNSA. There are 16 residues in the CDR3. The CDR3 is CASSLAGTGGPNTIYF. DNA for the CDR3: TGTGCCAGCAGCTTAGCGGGGACAGGGGGCCCAAACACCATATATTTT.

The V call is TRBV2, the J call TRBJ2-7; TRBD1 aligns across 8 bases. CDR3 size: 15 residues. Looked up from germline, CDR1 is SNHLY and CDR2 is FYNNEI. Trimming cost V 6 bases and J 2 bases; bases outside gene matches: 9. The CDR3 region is CASRRPDREAYEQYF. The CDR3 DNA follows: TGTGCCAGCAGGAGGCCGGACAGGGAAGCCTACGAGCAGTACTTC.

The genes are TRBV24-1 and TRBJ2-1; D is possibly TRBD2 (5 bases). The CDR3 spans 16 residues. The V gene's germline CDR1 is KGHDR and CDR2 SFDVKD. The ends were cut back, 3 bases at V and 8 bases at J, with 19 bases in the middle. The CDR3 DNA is TGTGCCACCAGTGATAGGTCAACCCTGAGGGTTCATGAGCAGTTCTTC. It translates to CATSDRSTLRVHEQFF.

The CDR3, as DNA: TGTGCCAGCAGCGGAGGGGCAGGTCGCTCTGGAAACACCATATATTTT. Translated, it gives CASSGGAGRSGNTIYF. The chain links TRBV9 to TRBJ1-3, with D maybe TRBD1 (5 bases). Trimming shortened V by 3 bases and J by 0 bases, and 13 bases separated the two germline ends. From germline, CDR1 is SGDLS and CDR2 YYNGEE. The CDR3 totals 16 residues.

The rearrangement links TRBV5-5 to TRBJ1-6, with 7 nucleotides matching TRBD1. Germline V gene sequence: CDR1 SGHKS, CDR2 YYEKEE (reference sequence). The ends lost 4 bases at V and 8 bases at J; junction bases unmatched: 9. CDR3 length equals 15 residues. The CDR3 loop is CASSQGVNDDSPLHF. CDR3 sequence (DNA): TGTGCCAGCAGCCAGGGGGTAAATGACGATTCACCCCTCCACTTT.

This chain's CDR3 is CASSQKTPPAVQRADTQYF. CDR3 bases: TGTGCCAGCAGCCAAAAGACACCACCAGCGGTCCAACGGGCAGATACGCAGTATTTT. This chain links TRBV3-1 (or the pseudogene TRBV3-2) with TRBJ2-3; a weak D match, TRBD2 (5 bases). The length of the CDR3 is 19 residues. CDR1 and CDR2 (germline): LGHDT, YNNKEL (reference sequence). V was trimmed by 2 bases and J by 4 bases, leaving 25 bases between them.

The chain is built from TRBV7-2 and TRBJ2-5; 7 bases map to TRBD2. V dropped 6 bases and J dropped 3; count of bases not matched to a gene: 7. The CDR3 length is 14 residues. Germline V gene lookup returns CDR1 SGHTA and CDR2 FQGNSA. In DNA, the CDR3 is TGTGCCAGCAGGAAAGCGGGAAGGAAAGAGACCCAGTACTTC. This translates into CASRKAGRKETQYF. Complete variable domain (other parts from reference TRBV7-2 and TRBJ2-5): GAGVSQSPSNKVTEKGKDVELRCDPISGHTALYWYRQSLGQGLEFLIYFQGNSAPDKSGLPSDRFSAERTGGSVSTLTIQRTQQEDSAVYLCASRKAGRKETQYFGPGTRLLVL.

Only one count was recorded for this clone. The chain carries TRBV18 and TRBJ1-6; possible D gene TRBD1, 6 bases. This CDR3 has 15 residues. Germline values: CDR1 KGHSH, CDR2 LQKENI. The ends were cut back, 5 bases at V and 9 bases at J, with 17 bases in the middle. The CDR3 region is CASSGETGGFSPLHF. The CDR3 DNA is TGTGCCAGCTCAGGGGAGACAGGAGGATTTTCACCCCTCCACTTT.